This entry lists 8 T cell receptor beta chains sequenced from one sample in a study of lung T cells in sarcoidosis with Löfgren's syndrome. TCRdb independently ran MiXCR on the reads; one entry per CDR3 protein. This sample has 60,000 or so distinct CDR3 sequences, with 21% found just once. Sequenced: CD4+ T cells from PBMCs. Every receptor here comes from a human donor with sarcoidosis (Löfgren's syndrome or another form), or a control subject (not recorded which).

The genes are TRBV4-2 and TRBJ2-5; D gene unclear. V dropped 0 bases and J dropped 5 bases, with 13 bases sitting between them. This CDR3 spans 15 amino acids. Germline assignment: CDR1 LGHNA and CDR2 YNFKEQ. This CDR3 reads CASSQELRGTETQYF. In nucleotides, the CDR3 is TGTGCCAGCAGCCAAGAGTTGAGAGGTACGGAGACCCAGTACTTC.

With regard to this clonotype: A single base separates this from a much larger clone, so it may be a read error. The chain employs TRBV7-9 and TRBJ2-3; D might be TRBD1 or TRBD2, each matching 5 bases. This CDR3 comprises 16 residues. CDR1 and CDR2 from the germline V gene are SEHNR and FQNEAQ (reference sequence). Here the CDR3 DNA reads TGTGCCAGCAACTTAGAGGGGAACAGAGGCACAGATACGCAGTATTTT. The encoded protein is CASNLEGNRGTDTQYF.

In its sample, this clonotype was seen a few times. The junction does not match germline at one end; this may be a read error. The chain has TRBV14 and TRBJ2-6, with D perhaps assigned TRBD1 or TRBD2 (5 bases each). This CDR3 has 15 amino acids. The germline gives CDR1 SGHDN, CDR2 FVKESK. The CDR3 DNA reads TGTGCCAGCAGCCAGGGGAGCTCTGGGGCCGACGTCCTGACTTTC. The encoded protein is CASSQGSSGADVLTF.

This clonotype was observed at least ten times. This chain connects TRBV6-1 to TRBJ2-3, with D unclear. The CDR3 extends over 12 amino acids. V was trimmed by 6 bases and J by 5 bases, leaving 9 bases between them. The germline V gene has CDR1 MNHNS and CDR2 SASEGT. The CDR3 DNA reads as TGTGCCAGCAGCCAACTGGGAGATACGCAGTATTTT. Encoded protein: CASSQLGDTQYF.

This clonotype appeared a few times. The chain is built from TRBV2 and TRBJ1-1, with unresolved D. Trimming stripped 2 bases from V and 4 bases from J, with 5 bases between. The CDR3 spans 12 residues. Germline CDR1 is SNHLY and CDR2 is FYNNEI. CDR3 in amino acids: CASSEYGTEAFF. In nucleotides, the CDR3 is TGTGCCAGCAGTGAATACGGCACTGAAGCTTTCTTT. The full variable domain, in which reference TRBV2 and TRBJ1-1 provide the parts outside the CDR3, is EPEVTQTPSHQVTQMGQEVILRCVPISNHLYFYWYRQILGQKVEFLVSFYNNEISEKSEIFDDQFSVERPDGSNFTLKIRSTKLEDSAMYFCASSEYGTEAFFGQGTRLTVV.

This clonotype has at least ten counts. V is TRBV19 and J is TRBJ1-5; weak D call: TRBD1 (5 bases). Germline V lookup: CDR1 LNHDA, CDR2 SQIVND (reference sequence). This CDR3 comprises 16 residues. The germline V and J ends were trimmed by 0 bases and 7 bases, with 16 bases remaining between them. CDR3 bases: TGTGCCAGTAGTATAGATCATTCGGGGGGGAGGCAGCCCCAGCATTTT. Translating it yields CASSIDHSGGRQPQHF.

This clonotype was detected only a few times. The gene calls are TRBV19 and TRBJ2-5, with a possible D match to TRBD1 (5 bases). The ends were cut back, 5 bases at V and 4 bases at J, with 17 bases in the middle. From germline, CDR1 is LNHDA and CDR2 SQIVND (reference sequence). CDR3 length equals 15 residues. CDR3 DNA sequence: TGTGCCAGTAGTGACCACGACAGCCACGCAGAGACCCAGTACTTC. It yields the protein CASSDHDSHAETQYF.

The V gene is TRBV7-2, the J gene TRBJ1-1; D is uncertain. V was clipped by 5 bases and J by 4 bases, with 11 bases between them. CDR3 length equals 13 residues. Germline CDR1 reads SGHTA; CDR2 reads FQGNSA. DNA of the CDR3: TGTGCCAGCAGCCAAGGGCACCGCACTGAAGCTTTCTTT. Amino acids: CASSQGHRTEAFF.